A single sample gave rise to the 17 T cell receptor beta chains below, sequenced in a study of shared clonotypes between healthy human individuals. Some clones are missing from TCRdb's copy, which holds only in-frame ones; the method was immunoSEQ multiplex PCR. The table records over 1.4 million clones, approximately 96% of them present only once. Specimen: naive CD4+ T cells sorted from blood. Subset meaning: CD45RA+ positively selected. The receptors were sampled from a man aged 25-45 years in good health.

This chain connects TRBV28 to TRBJ1-1; TRBD1 matches at 7 bases. The V gene end was trimmed by 8 bases and the J gene end by 11 bases; junction bases not matched to a gene: 8. This CDR3 has 11 amino acids. CDR1 and CDR2 from the germline V gene are MDHEN and SYDVKM. CDR3 sequence (DNA): TGTGCCAGCGGCGACAGGGAGGACGCTTTCTTT. This encodes CASGDREDAFF.

The chain has TRBV27 and TRBJ2-4; 13 nucleotides agree with TRBD2. Germline V gene sequence: CDR1 MNHEY, CDR2 SMNVEV (reference sequence). The CDR3 totals 16 residues. J gave up 8 bases and V 5 bases, and 9 bases lay outside the gene matches. For the CDR3, the DNA is TGTGCCAGCAGTCCAAGGACTAGCGGGAGTTTGTACATTCAGTACTTC. This translates into CASSPRTSGSLYIQYF.

The chain uses TRBV5-1 and TRBJ1-2; D remains unclear. CDR1 SGHRS and CDR2 YFSETQ come from the germline V gene. CDR3 length: 13 amino acids. Trimming left V 0 bases short and J 5 bases short, with 8 bases between. The CDR3 region is CASSLEQEYGYTF. Written as DNA, the CDR3 is TGCGCCAGCAGCTTGGAGCAGGAATATGGCTACACCTTC. Variable domain in full (rest from reference TRBV5-1 and TRBJ1-2): KAGVTQTPRYLIKTRGQQVTLSCSPISGHRSVSWYQQTPGQGLQFLFEYFSETQRNKGNFPGRFSGRQFSNSRSEMNVSTLELGDSALYLCASSLEQEYGYTFGSGTRLTVV.

Written as DNA, the CDR3 is TGCGCCAGCAGTGGAACTAGCGGGAGGCCCCTGTTCTTC. Its translation: CASSGTSGRPLFF. The rearrangement links TRBV10-1 to TRBJ2-1; 12 bases map to TRBD2. The CDR3 spans 13 residues. CDR1 and CDR2 (germline): WNHNN, SYGVQD (reference sequence). V shed 4 bases, J shed 15 bases, and the junction held 7 bases outside the gene matches.

This sequence joins TRBV11-3 and TRBJ1-1, with a possible D match to TRBD1 (6 bases). The V gene lost 5 bases and the J gene lost 4 bases, with 17 bases spanning the gap. Germline lookup yields CDR1 SGHNT and CDR2 YENEEA. This CDR3 region has 15 residues. The CDR3 spells CASSLSSQGGTEAFF. The CDR3 DNA reads TGTGCCAGCAGCCTCTCTTCACAGGGCGGCACTGAAGCTTTCTTT.

This chain uses TRBV5-1 with TRBJ1-1, with 8 bases that match TRBD1. Per the germline V gene, CDR1 is SGHRS and CDR2 is YFSETQ. Trimming took 4 bases from V and 6 from J; bases not matched to a gene: 11. The CDR3 length is 15 residues. This CDR3 is CASSGARTGRAEAFF. In DNA, the CDR3 is TGCGCCAGCAGCGGGGCCCGGACAGGGAGGGCTGAAGCTTTCTTT. The full variable domain, rest sourced from reference TRBV5-1 and TRBJ1-1, is KAGVTQTPRYLIKTRGQQVTLSCSPISGHRSVSWYQQTPGQGLQFLFEYFSETQRNKGNFPGRFSGRQFSNSRSEMNVSTLELGDSALYLCASSGARTGRAEAFFGQGTRLTVV.

The chain carries TRBV9 and TRBJ2-1, with 7 bases identical to TRBD1. Germline CDR1 is SGDLS and CDR2 is YYNGEE. Trimming took 3 bases from V and 8 from J; bases not matched to a gene: 11. The CDR3 consists of 15 residues. The CDR3 loop reads CASSARRQGDYEQFF. The CDR3 DNA sequence: TGTGCCAGCAGCGCCCGTCGACAGGGAGACTATGAGCAGTTCTTC.

In nucleotides, the CDR3 is TGTGCCAGCAGTTTCAGGGAAACGCAGTATTTT. It translates to CASSFRETQYF. V is TRBV27 and J is TRBJ2-3; TRBD1 is a possible D gene (5 bases). Per the germline V gene, CDR1 is MNHEY and CDR2 is SMNVEV (reference sequence). CDR3 length equals 11 residues. The V gene lost 3 bases and the J gene lost 9 bases, with 7 bases spanning the gap.

V usage is TRBV5-1 and J usage is TRBJ1-4; 10 bases match TRBD1. The CDR3 is made up of 16 amino acids. Germline CDR1 SGHRS, CDR2 YFSETQ. J was trimmed by 3 bases and V by 4 bases; bases with no gene match: 6. This chain's CDR3 is CASSPRQGASNEKLFF. The CDR3 DNA follows: TGCGCCAGCAGCCCTAGACAGGGGGCGTCTAATGAAAAACTGTTTTTT.

The chain links TRBV9 to TRBJ1-4; D remains unclear. The V and J ends lost 0 bases and 7 bases respectively, with 13 bases between them. The CDR3 consists of 15 residues. Germline CDR1 reads SGDLS; CDR2 reads YYNGEE. In DNA form, the CDR3 reads TGTGCCAGCAGCGTAGAGGCCAGTCGGGCTGAAAAACTGTTTTTT. It codes for CASSVEASRAEKLFF. Supplemented by reference TRBV9 and TRBJ1-4, the full variable domain reads DSGVTQTPKHLITATGQRVTLRCSPRSGDLSVYWYQQSLDQGLQFLIQYYNGEERAKGNILERFSAQQFPDLHSELNLSSLELGDSALYFCASSVEASRAEKLFFGSGTQLSVL.

This chain uses TRBV28 with TRBJ2-7; maybe TRBD2 (6 bases). The V gene lost 8 bases and the J gene lost 2 bases, with 13 bases spanning the gap. This CDR3 comprises 13 residues. Germline CDR1 and CDR2: MDHEN and SYDVKM. The DNA for the CDR3 is TGTGCCAGCCTTAGACTAGTGCCCTACGAGCAGTACTTC. Translated: CASLRLVPYEQYF.

The chain couples TRBV2 to TRBJ1-5; weak D call: TRBD1 (6 bases). The CDR3 extends over 13 amino acids. Germline V gene sequence: CDR1 SNHLY, CDR2 FYNNEI. Trimming took 9 bases from V and 1 from J, leaving 10 bases between them. The CDR3: CARGGSSNQPQHF. CDR3 in DNA: TGTGCCAGAGGGGGTTCCAGCAATCAGCCCCAGCATTTT.

This clone was observed a single time. Written as DNA, the CDR3 is TGTGCCAGCAGTTACGACGCGCGGTACAATGAGCAGTTCTTC. Translation: CASSYDARYNEQFF. The chain combines TRBV6-5 with TRBJ2-1; D gene unclear. V lost 2 bases and J 4 bases, leaving 9 bases between the germline ends. Germline V gene data show CDR1 as MNHEY and CDR2 as SVGAGI. The CDR3 runs 14 residues.

The V and J genes are TRBV7-9 and TRBJ1-1, with D possibly TRBD1 on 5 matching bases. From germline, CDR1 is SEHNR and CDR2 FQNEAQ (reference sequence). V lost 9 bases and J 0 bases, leaving 14 bases between the germline ends. The length of the CDR3 is 14 residues. The CDR3 DNA sequence: TGTGCCAGTCGGGAGACAGCGATGAACACTGAAGCTTTCTTT. This translates into CASRETAMNTEAFF. Variable domain in full (rest from reference TRBV7-9 and TRBJ1-1): DTGVSQNPRHKITKRGQNVTFRCDPISEHNRLYWYRQTLGQGPEFLTYFQNEAQLEKSRLLSDRFSAERPKGSFSTLEIQRTEQGDSAMYLCASRETAMNTEAFFGQGTRLTVV.

The chain links TRBV29-1 to TRBJ2-7; 9 bases map to TRBD2. The V and J ends lost 6 bases and 1 base, in that order; junction bases with no gene match: 7. The CDR3 length is 14 residues. From germline, CDR1 is SQVTM and CDR2 ANQGSEA. The CDR3 nucleotides are TGCAGCGTGCGACCGGGACTAGCTTCCTACGAGCAGTACTTC. It is translated as CSVRPGLASYEQYF.

The chain links TRBV2 to TRBJ2-3; the D gene is possibly TRBD2 (5 bases). CDR3 size: 14 residues. Per the germline V gene, CDR1 is SNHLY and CDR2 is FYNNEI. V gave up 6 bases and J gave up 0 bases, with 10 bases separating them. Here the CDR3 DNA reads TGTGCCAGCAGAATACGGGAAAGCACAGATACGCAGTATTTT. Translation: CASRIRESTDTQYF. Together with reference TRBV2 and TRBJ2-3, the CDR3 gives the full variable domain: EPEVTQTPSHQVTQMGQEVILRCVPISNHLYFYWYRQILGQKVEFLVSFYNNEISEKSEIFDDQFSVERPDGSNFTLKIRSTKLEDSAMYFCASRIRESTDTQYFGPGTRLTVL.

The J gene is TRBJ1-4, the V gene TRBV29-1; no firm D call. Trimming stripped 3 bases from V and 5 bases from J, with 7 bases between. The CDR3 length is 12 residues. Looked up from germline, CDR1 is SQVTM and CDR2 is ANQGSEA. This chain's CDR3 is CSVDGQNEKLFF. The CDR3 nucleotides read TGCAGCGTTGACGGCCAGAATGAAAAACTGTTTTTT. Looking up the rest from reference TRBV29-1 and TRBJ1-4 gives the full variable domain: SAVISQKPSRDICQRGTSLTIQCQVDSQVTMMFWYRQQPGQSLTLIATANQGSEATYESGFVIDKFPISRPNLTFSTLTVSNMSPEDSSIYLCSVDGQNEKLFFGSGTQLSVL.